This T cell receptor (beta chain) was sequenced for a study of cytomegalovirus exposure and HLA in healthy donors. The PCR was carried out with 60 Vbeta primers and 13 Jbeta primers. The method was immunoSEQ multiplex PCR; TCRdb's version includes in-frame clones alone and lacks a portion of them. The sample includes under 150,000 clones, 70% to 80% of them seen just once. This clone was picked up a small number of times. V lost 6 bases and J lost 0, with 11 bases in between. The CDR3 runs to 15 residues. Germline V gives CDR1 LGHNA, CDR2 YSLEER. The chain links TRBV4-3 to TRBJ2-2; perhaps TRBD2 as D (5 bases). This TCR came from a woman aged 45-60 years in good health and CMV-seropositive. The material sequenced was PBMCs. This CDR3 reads CASREDFPNTGELFF. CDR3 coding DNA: TGCGCCAGCAGAGAGGACTTTCCGAACACCGGGGAGCTGTTTTTT.